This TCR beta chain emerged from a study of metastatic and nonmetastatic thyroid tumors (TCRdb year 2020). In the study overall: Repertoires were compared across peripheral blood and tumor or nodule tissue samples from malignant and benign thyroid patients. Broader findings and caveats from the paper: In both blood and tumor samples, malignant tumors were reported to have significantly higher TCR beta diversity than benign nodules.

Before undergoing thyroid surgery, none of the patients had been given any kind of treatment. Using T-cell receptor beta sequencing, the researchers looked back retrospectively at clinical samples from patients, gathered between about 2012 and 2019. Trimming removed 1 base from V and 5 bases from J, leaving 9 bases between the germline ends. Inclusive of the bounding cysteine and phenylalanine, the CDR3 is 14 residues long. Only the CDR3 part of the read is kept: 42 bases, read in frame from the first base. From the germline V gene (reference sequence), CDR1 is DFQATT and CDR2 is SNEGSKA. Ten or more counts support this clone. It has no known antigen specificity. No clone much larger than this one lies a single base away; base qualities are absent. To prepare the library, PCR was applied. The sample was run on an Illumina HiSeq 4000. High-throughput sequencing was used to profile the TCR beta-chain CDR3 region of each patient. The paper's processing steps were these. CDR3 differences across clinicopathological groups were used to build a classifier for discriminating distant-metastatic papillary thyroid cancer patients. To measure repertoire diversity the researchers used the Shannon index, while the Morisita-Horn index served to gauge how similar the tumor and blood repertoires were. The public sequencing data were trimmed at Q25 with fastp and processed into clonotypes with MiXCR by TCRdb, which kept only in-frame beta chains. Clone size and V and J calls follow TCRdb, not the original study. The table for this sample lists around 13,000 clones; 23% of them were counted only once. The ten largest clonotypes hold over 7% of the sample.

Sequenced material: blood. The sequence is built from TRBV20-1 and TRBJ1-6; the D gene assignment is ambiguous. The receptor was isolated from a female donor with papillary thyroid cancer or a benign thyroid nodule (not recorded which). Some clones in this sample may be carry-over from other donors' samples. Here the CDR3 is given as CSARGALNNSPLHF. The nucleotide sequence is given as TGCAGTGCTAGAGGGGCCTTGAATAATTCACCCCTCCACTTT.